These 9 T cell receptor beta chains came from one sample sequenced in a study of post-analysis software for immune sequencing data. The study's findings and limits: Comparison of patients with controls showed five TRBV segments more frequent in patients, TRBV5-6, TRBV5-1 and TRBV20-1 among them.

Incorporated into the TCR beta cDNA libraries were unique molecular identifiers, which served to reduce PCR and sequencing biases. TCRdb independently ran MiXCR on the PCR reads; one entry per CDR3 protein. The sample includes about 200,000 distinct CDR3 sequences, around 30% of them seen just once. Their antigen targets remain unknown. The sequenced sample consisted of blood. All receptors derive from a girl aged 2-17 years with multiple sclerosis.

With regard to this clonotype: A clone one base away is much larger, so this may be a read error. Without the conserved terminal phenylalanine or tryptophan, this CDR3 likely stems from a read error. The V gene is TRBV28, the J gene TRBJ2-1; 9 bases agree with TRBD1. Germline V lookup: CDR1 MDHEN, CDR2 SYDVKM. The V gene end was trimmed by 4 bases and the J gene end by 12 bases; junction bases not matched to a gene: 19. This CDR3 is 17 amino acids long. CDR3 loop: CASSSYAWDRASPGQFC. CDR3 sequence (DNA): TGTGCCAGCAGTTCCTATGCGTGGGACAGGGCCTCTCCAGGGCAGTTCTGC.

This clonotype occurred many times. The chain has TRBV21-1 and TRBJ2-5; TRBD1, the table's D call, was not compared with the DNA. TRBV21-1 is labeled a pseudogene. The CDR3 consists of 12 residues. CDR3 loop: CASSSGCETQYF. The CDR3 nucleotides are TGTGCCAGCAGCTCGGGATGCGAGACCCAGTACTTC.

A single count supports this clonotype. This clone may be a read error of a much larger clone one base away. The V gene is TRBV6-5, the J gene TRBJ2-1, with TRBD1 identical over 11 bases. The germline V gene encodes CDR1 MNHEY and CDR2 SVGAGI. V lost 5 bases to trimming and J lost 13 bases; unmatched junction nucleotides: 13. The length of the CDR3 is 15 residues. Here the CDR3 reads CASSKDRGLTETQFF. CDR3 coding DNA: TGTGCCAGCAGTAAGGACAGGGGGCTAACTGAGACCCAGTTCTTC.

This clonotype occurred a few times. The J gene is TRBJ2-6, the V gene TRBV5-1; D ambiguous. The CDR3 runs 15 residues. In germline, CDR1 is SGHRS, CDR2 YFSETQ. Trimming pared 4 bases from V and 4 bases from J, leaving 12 bases between. The CDR3 coding sequence is TGCGCCAGCAGCCCGGTTATATCAGGGGCCAACGTCCTGACTTTC. Translating gives CASSPVISGANVLTF.

This clonotype was counted ten times or more. The chain recombines TRBV6-2 or TRBV6-3 with TRBJ1-2; D may be TRBD1 (6 bases). CDR3 size: 14 residues. From germline, CDR1 is MNHEY and CDR2 SVGEGT. V was shortened by 2 bases and J by 8 bases, with 15 bases between the two germline ends. CDR3: CASSYSRGAIGYTF. CDR3 nucleotides: TGTGCCAGCAGTTACAGCCGGGGGGCGATCGGCTACACCTTC.

The V and J genes are TRBV5-1 and TRBJ2-7; 10 nucleotides line up with TRBD1. Per the germline V gene, CDR1 is SGHRS and CDR2 is YFSETQ. The CDR3 runs to 15 residues. V lost 4 bases to trimming and J lost 3 bases; unmatched junction nucleotides: 7. The CDR3 protein is CASSDSRDRGYEQYF. The DNA for the CDR3 is TGCGCCAGCAGCGACTCCCGGGACAGGGGCTACGAGCAGTACTTC.

This clonotype has a handful of counts. The gene calls are TRBV4-1 and TRBJ1-5; D might be TRBD1 (6 bases). Trimming left V 0 bases short and J 2 bases short, with 17 bases between. CDR1 MGHRA and CDR2 YSYEKL come from the germline V gene. This CDR3 is 18 amino acids long. The CDR3 DNA follows: TGCGCCAGCAGCCAAGATGGTACCGGCAGGGGAGGCAATCAGCCCCAGCATTTT. Translating gives CASSQDGTGRGGNQPQHF.

This clonotype was picked up a small number of times. This may come from a read error, since a much larger clone is one base off. The chain uses TRBV20-1 and TRBJ2-5; 11 bases align to TRBD1. This CDR3 has 15 amino acids. CDR1 is DFQATT and CDR2 is SNEGSKA in the germline V gene (reference sequence). Germline trimming cut 7 bases from V and 3 bases from J; bases unmatched to any gene: 10. CDR3 sequence (DNA): TGCAGTGTCGCACACCGGGACAGGGGGGAAGAGACCCAGTACTTC. Protein product: CSVAHRDRGEETQYF.

This clonotype was seen repeatedly, ten times or more. The chain has TRBV28 and TRBJ2-1; unclear D gene. Per the germline V gene, CDR1 is MDHEN and CDR2 is SYDVKM. CDR3 size: 13 residues. V dropped 4 bases and J dropped 2 bases, with 6 bases sitting between them. The chain's CDR3 is CASSSGPYNEQFF. The CDR3 DNA sequence: TGTGCCAGCAGTTCCGGGCCCTACAATGAGCAGTTCTTC.